Following are 18 T cell receptor beta chains from one sample sequenced in a study of T-cell memory formation after mild COVID-19. TCRdb reprocessed the 5' RACE reads via MiXCR and lists one record per CDR3 protein. This table has about 57,000 distinct CDR3 sequences, less than 15% appearing once. The source material was PBMCs or a T cell subset sorted from them (not recorded which). The receptor source for this set is a man between 18 and 29 years old who had mild COVID-19 (a few samples of this study predate the infection). Cell type and time point are not known.

This clonotype has just a few counts. The V call is TRBV4-2, the J call TRBJ1-5, with D uncertain. Looked up from germline, CDR1 is LGHNA and CDR2 is YNFKEQ. The CDR3 is made up of 13 amino acids. V shed 4 bases and J shed 4 bases, with 8 bases lying between them. CDR3 bases: TGTGCCAGCAGCCGAAAAAGGAATCAGCCCCAGCATTTT. This translates into CASSRKRNQPQHF.

The rearrangement links TRBV11-2 to TRBJ2-5; D is uncertain. V shed 3 bases and J shed 4 bases, with 15 bases lying between them. The CDR3 has 15 amino acids. Germline CDR1 reads SGHAT; CDR2 reads FQNNGV. CDR3 in amino acids: CASSFFHLNLETQYF. The CDR3 DNA reads TGTGCCAGCAGCTTCTTCCACTTGAACCTAGAGACCCAGTACTTC.

In this sample, this clonotype turned up a few times. J is TRBJ2-5 and V is TRBV5-4; 9 bases fit TRBD1. The CDR3 sequence is 14 residues long. CDR1 SGHNT and CDR2 YYREEE come from the germline V gene (reference sequence). Trimming at V came to 2 bases and at J to 3 bases, leaving 2 bases not matched to a gene. CDR3 loop: CASSLQGAKETQYF. CDR3 sequence (DNA): TGTGCCAGCAGCTTACAGGGGGCAAAAGAGACCCAGTACTTC.

This clonotype has a handful of counts. This rearrangement joins TRBV20-1 to TRBJ2-7; TRBD1 matches at 7 bases. Looked up from germline, CDR1 is DFQATT and CDR2 is SNEGSKA (reference sequence). This CDR3 region has 12 residues. V shed 6 bases and J 5 bases; nucleotides not matched to a gene: 7. DNA of the CDR3: TGCAGTGCCGGCAGGGGGACCAACGAGCAGTACTTC. Its translation is CSAGRGTNEQYF.

This clonotype was seen at least ten times. The rearrangement joins TRBV24-1 to TRBJ2-5; the D gene is possibly TRBD2 (6 bases). CDR1 is KGHDR and CDR2 is SFDVKD in the germline V gene. V lost 4 bases, J lost 1 base, and 6 bases lay in between. The CDR3 runs 13 residues. The CDR3 bases are TGTGCCACCAGTGACGGGAGCCAAGAGACCCAGTACTTC. Translating gives CATSDGSQETQYF.

The chain carries TRBV7-3 and TRBJ2-1; the D gene is possibly TRBD1 (5 bases). Per the germline V gene, CDR1 is SGHTA and CDR2 is FQGTGA. This CDR3 contains 15 residues. Trimming shortened V by 3 bases and J by 3 bases, and 12 bases separated the two germline ends. DNA of the CDR3: TGTGCCAGCAGCTTTGGGGCGGAGAGCTACAATGAGCAGTTCTTC. This encodes CASSFGAESYNEQFF.

This chain links TRBV7-2 with TRBJ2-3; no definite D call. This CDR3 is 14 amino acids long. Germline V lookup: CDR1 SGHTA, CDR2 FQGNSA. Trimming cost V 6 bases and J 2 bases, with 12 bases left between them. The CDR3 bases are TGTGCCAGCAGGATACGGGCCGTCACAGATACGCAGTATTTT. Translation gives CASRIRAVTDTQYF.

This clonotype was seen a few times. This rearrangement joins TRBV5-6 to TRBJ1-1; maybe TRBD1 (6 bases). Deletions cut 0 bases from V and 4 bases from J, with 16 bases between. From germline, CDR1 is SGHDT and CDR2 YYEEEE. The CDR3 contains 16 residues. The DNA for the CDR3 is TGTGCCAGCAGCTTGGGTTTGGGGGCGACGACCACTGAAGCTTTCTTT. It is translated as CASSLGLGATTTEAFF.

This clonotype was picked up many times. The CDR3 sequence is CASSAEAGLAKNIQYF. The DNA of the CDR3 is TGTGCCAGCAGTGCTGAAGCGGGGTTAGCCAAAAACATTCAGTACTTC. The chain is built from TRBV6-4 and TRBJ2-4; 7 bases are shared with TRBD2. Germline trimming cut 4 bases from V and 0 bases from J; bases unmatched to any gene: 6. Per the germline V gene, CDR1 is MRHNA and CDR2 is SNTAGT. CDR3 length: 16 residues.

The rearrangement joins TRBV6-2 or TRBV6-3 to TRBJ2-5, with D possibly matching TRBD1 (6 bases). V lost 0 bases to trimming and J lost 4 bases, with 12 bases between them. The CDR3 extends over 15 amino acids. The germline gives CDR1 MNHEY, CDR2 SVGEGT. Here the CDR3 DNA reads TGTGCCAGCAGTTACTCCCGGACCAGGGGAGAGACCCAGTACTTC. Translating gives CASSYSRTRGETQYF.

The chain is built from TRBV7-2 and TRBJ2-3; D remains unclear. V gave up 1 base and J gave up 1 base, with 15 bases separating them. The CDR3 covers 17 residues. Germline CDR1 is SGHTA and CDR2 is FQGNSA. CDR3 DNA sequence: TGTGCCAGCAGCTTAGAGTACTTGGTACGGGGCACAGATACGCAGTATTTT. Protein product: CASSLEYLVRGTDTQYF.

This clonotype came up a few times. This rearrangement joins TRBV7-9 to TRBJ2-7; TRBD1 might be the D (6 bases). With 9 bases removed from V and 6 bases from J, the gap between germline ends came to 18 bases. The germline V gene has CDR1 SEHNR and CDR2 FQNEAQ (reference sequence). The CDR3 loop spans 13 amino acids. The CDR3 is CASSGTISSEQYF. CDR3 coding DNA: TGTGCCAGTTCCGGGACAATTTCTTCCGAGCAGTACTTC.

This clonotype came up a few times. The J gene is TRBJ1-1, the V gene TRBV7-9, with D unclear. Germline V gene data show CDR1 as SEHNR and CDR2 as FQNEAQ (reference sequence). The CDR3 totals 13 residues. Between the trimmed V and J ends, which lost 3 bases and 0 bases, there was a span of 5 bases. For the CDR3, the DNA is TGTGCCAGCAGCTTCGATATGAACACTGAAGCTTTCTTT. This gives the protein CASSFDMNTEAFF.

This clonotype was counted at least ten times. The chain joins TRBV7-2 to TRBJ2-3; D is ambiguous. The CDR3 loop spans 15 amino acids. Per the germline V gene, CDR1 is SGHTA and CDR2 is FQGNSA. Trimming shortened V by 7 bases and J by 0 bases, and 14 bases separated the two germline ends. CDR3 coding DNA: TGTGCCAGCACCACGAATAACCCTAGCACAGATACGCAGTATTTT. Encoded protein: CASTTNNPSTDTQYF. The full variable domain, with the rest looked up from reference TRBV7-2 and TRBJ2-3, is GAGVSQSPSNKVTEKGKDVELRCDPISGHTALYWYRQSLGQGLEFLIYFQGNSAPDKSGLPSDRFSAERTGGSVSTLTIQRTQQEDSAVYLCASTTNNPSTDTQYFGPGTRLTVL.

Only a few counts were recorded for this clonotype. The chain has TRBV28 and TRBJ1-4; D is unresolved. This CDR3 has 14 amino acids. V was clipped by 5 bases and J by 7 bases, with 14 bases between them. The V gene's germline CDR1 is MDHEN and CDR2 SYDVKM. The CDR3 is CASSPPNKGEKLFF. The DNA of the CDR3 is TGTGCCAGCAGTCCCCCCAACAAAGGTGAAAAACTGTTTTTT.

The chain carries TRBV27 and TRBJ2-5; 10 bases are shared with TRBD2. Germline CDR1 MNHEY, CDR2 SMNVEV (reference sequence). This CDR3 is built from 14 residues. The V and J ends lost 4 bases and 5 bases, in that order; junction bases with no gene match: 4. The CDR3 sequence: CASSSPTSGETQYF. DNA of the CDR3: TGTGCCAGCAGTTCCCCGACTAGCGGGGAGACCCAGTACTTC.

This clonotype was detected only a few times. The chain employs TRBV6-4 and TRBJ1-6; D is perhaps TRBD1 (5 bases). The length of the CDR3 is 15 residues. The V gene lost 0 bases and the J gene lost 9 bases, with 12 bases spanning the gap. The V gene's germline CDR1 is MRHNA and CDR2 SNTAGT. CDR3 sequence reads: CASSDSEGIGSPLHF. CDR3 in DNA: TGTGCCAGCAGTGACTCGGAGGGGATTGGTTCACCCCTCCACTTT.

This chain uses TRBV18 with TRBJ2-4; 8 bases map to TRBD1. The CDR3 contains 14 residues. Germline CDR1 and CDR2: KGHSH and LQKENI. With V trimmed by 8 bases and J by 6 bases, 9 bases remained unmatched. CDR3 in DNA: TGTGCCAGCACGACAGGGGCGGGTGGAAACATTCAGTACTTC. Residues: CASTTGAGGNIQYF.